This T cell receptor (beta chain) was recorded in a study of T cell changes during pregnancy in multiple sclerosis. Concerning this clone itself: One junction end does not reproduce the germline sequence, and a read error may be involved.

Per the germline V gene, CDR1 is MDHEN and CDR2 is SYDVKM. The CDR3 spans 17 residues. The protocol was immunoSEQ multiplex PCR, while the TCRdb copy is restricted to in-frame clones and leaves out a portion. The profile shows tens of thousands of clones, about 92% of them singletons. Sequencing used peripheral blood, obtained in the third trimester of pregnancy. This clonotype was sampled from a female donor in good health, enrolled as a control in a pregnancy study. The chain joins TRBV28 to TRBJ1-3; perhaps TRBD1 as D (5 bases). Here the CDR3 DNA reads TGTGCCAACAGTCCCAGCGGGGGAAGGATGATGGGAAACACCATATATTTT. It is translated as CANSPSGGRMMGNTIYF.